The TCR beta chain described here comes from a study of OX40 agonist ivuxolimab in advanced cancers. Germline V gene lookup returns CDR1 SGHRS and CDR2 YFSETQ. The CDR3 length is 14 residues. V lost 4 bases to trimming and J lost 2 bases; unmatched junction nucleotides: 6. Clones were read by immunoSEQ multiplex PCR, and TCRdb kept only the in-frame ones, dropping some. The data show 25,000 to 35,000 clones, more than 85% seen once. With respect to this clone: Its antigen is unknown.

Study conclusions and caveats: Antigens targeted by the expanded peripheral T cells were not determined.

The chain links TRBV5-1 to TRBJ2-7; 7 nucleotides agree with TRBD2. The source is an adult with an advanced solid tumor such as melanoma, head and neck, liver or kidney cancer. The starting material was CD4+ or CD8+ T cells sorted from blood, obtained in a trial of the OX40 agonist ivuxolimab. The CDR3 here is CASSGKGRAYEQYF. CDR3 sequence (DNA): TGCGCCAGCAGCGGCAAGGGGAGGGCCTACGAGCAGTACTTC.